This TCR beta chain is drawn from a study of glioma-infiltrating T cells. Study results and limitations: Tissue-blood divergence was below expectation in non-neoplastic patients, above in gliomas. Tissue and blood shared very few CDR3 sequences.

Using RNA template, CDR3s of TCR alpha and beta were amplified with iRepertoire arm-PCR. Via MiXCR, TCRdb re-called the multiplex PCR reads, giving one row per CDR3 protein. This table holds around 120,000 distinct CDR3 sequences, roughly a quarter found once. The germline V and J ends were trimmed by 1 base and 4 bases, with 10 bases remaining between them. CDR1 and CDR2 (germline): DFQATT, SNEGSKA (reference sequence). The CDR3 runs 14 residues. This clonotype was seen repeatedly, ten times or more. Its target is unknown. The sequenced material came from glioma tissue, nonneoplastic brain tissue, or PBMCs (not recorded which). V is TRBV20-1 and J is TRBJ2-2; no firm D call. The receptor was isolated from a human donor with low-grade glioma or glioblastoma, undergoing nonglioma brain surgery, or in good health (not recorded which). This chain's CDR3 is CSARGSPGTGELFF. The CDR3 bases are TGCAGTGCTAGAGGATCTCCGGGCACCGGGGAGCTGTTTTTT.